The next 8 T cell receptor beta chains were all read from a single sample in a study of vaccination and CD4 T cells after COVID-19. Once obtained from cultured CD4+ T cells, the DNA was sequenced using the Oncomine TCR Beta short-read assay. TCRdb re-analysed the PCR reads in MiXCR, keeping a single row per CDR3 protein. The repertoire has 21,000 or so distinct CDR3 sequences, approximately 48% of them found once; the top ten carry about 4.6%. Specified treatment: roughly 11-day PBMC culture with coronavirus spike peptide pools or control peptides (ViraFEST assay). The antigens of these receptors remain unknown. The sample comprised CD4+ T cells from blood, cultured in vitro. Receptors originate from a human donor who had recovered from COVID-19.

This clonotype is medium-sized (0.01 to 0.1%) within its sample. The chain employs TRBV19 and TRBJ1-2, with D unclear. The CDR3 totals 14 residues. CDR1 LNHDA and CDR2 SQIVND come from the germline V gene (reference sequence). V was clipped by 6 bases and J by 5 bases, with 16 bases between them. The CDR3: CASSPGRIPYGYTF. CDR3 sequence (DNA): TGTGCCAGTAGCCCGGGCCGAATTCCTTATGGCTACACCTTC.

The chain has TRBV6-1 and TRBJ1-1; the D gene is possibly TRBD1 (6 bases). Germline CDR1 MNHNS, CDR2 SASEGT. V dropped 1 base and J dropped 5 bases, with 17 bases sitting between them. This CDR3 is 16 amino acids long. In DNA form, the CDR3 reads TGTGCCAGCAGTGAAGTTGGCTTGGGGGCAGGGACTGAAGCTTTCTTT. Its protein is CASSEVGLGAGTEAFF.

There are a few counts of this clonotype. The rearrangement links TRBV7-6 to TRBJ2-1; 9 nucleotides align to TRBD2. The CDR3 runs to 14 residues. Germline V gene lookup returns CDR1 SGHVS and CDR2 FNYEAQ. J lost 8 bases, V lost 5 bases, and 7 bases had no gene match. The CDR3: CASSRSGRGDEQFF. CDR3 in DNA: TGTGCCAGCAGCCGTAGCGGGAGAGGCGATGAGCAGTTCTTC.

The gene calls are TRBV15 and TRBJ1-4, with D maybe TRBD1 (5 bases). CDR1 is LNHNV, CDR2 YYDKDF, per germline (reference sequence). The CDR3 contains 17 residues. The germline V and J ends were trimmed by 0 bases and 2 bases, with 13 bases remaining between them. The CDR3 nucleotides read TGTGCCACCAGCAGAGATAAAGGGACCATCACTAATGAAAAACTGTTTTTT. Residues: CATSRDKGTITNEKLFF.

J is TRBJ1-4 and V is TRBV6-5; 10 bases map to TRBD1. Germline CDR1 is MNHEY and CDR2 is SVGAGI. V shed 1 base, J shed 8 bases, and the junction held 4 bases outside the gene matches. The CDR3 is made up of 15 amino acids. The CDR3 loop is CASSYWGTGEEKLFF. Written as DNA, the CDR3 is TGTGCCAGCAGTTACTGGGGGACAGGGGAAGAAAAACTGTTTTTT.

This chain joins TRBV7-9 and TRBJ2-3; no definite D call. From germline, CDR1 is SEHNR and CDR2 FQNEAQ (reference sequence). The V gene lost 6 bases and the J gene lost 2 bases, with 15 bases spanning the gap. The CDR3 is 15 residues long. The CDR3 spells CASSLLQSFTDTQYF. CDR3 nucleotides: TGTGCCAGCAGTCTACTACAGAGTTTCACAGATACGCAGTATTTT.

The chain combines TRBV5-5 with TRBJ1-6; possible D gene TRBD1, 6 bases. Germline loops: CDR1 SGHKS, CDR2 YYEKEE (reference sequence). CDR3 length: 14 amino acids. V was shortened by 4 bases and J by 7 bases, with 12 bases between the two germline ends. The CDR3 nucleotides are TGTGCCAGCAGCGCTCTAGGGGGGAATTCACCCCTCCACTTT. Protein: CASSALGGNSPLHF.

This clonotype was observed a few times. The chain links TRBV7-9 to TRBJ1-2; D ambiguous. This CDR3 spans 12 amino acids. Germline CDR1 SEHNR, CDR2 FQNEAQ (reference sequence). V gave up 2 bases and J gave up 5 bases, with 6 bases separating them. In nucleotides, the CDR3 is TGTGCCAGCAGCTTAAACATGTATGGCTACACCTTC. Protein: CASSLNMYGYTF.